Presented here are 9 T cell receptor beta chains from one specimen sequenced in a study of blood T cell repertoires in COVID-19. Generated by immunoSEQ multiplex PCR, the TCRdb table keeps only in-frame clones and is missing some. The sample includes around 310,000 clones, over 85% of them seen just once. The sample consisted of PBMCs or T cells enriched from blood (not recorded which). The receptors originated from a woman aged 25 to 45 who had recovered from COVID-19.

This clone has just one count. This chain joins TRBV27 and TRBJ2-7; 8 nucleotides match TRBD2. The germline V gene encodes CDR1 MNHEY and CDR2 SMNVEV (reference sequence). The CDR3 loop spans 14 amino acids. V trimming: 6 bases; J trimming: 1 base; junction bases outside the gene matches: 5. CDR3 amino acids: CASRGLATSYEQYF. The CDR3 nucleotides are TGTGCCAGCAGAGGACTAGCTACATCCTACGAGCAGTACTTC.

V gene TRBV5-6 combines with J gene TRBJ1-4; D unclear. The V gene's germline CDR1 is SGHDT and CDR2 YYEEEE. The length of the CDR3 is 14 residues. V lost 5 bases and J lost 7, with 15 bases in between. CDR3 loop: CASRPIRESEKLFF. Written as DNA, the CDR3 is TGTGCCAGCAGGCCCATTCGGGAGAGTGAAAAACTGTTTTTT.

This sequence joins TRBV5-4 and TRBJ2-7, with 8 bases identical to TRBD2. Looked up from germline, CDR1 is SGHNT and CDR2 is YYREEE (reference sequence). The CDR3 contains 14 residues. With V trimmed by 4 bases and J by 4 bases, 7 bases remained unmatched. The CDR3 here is CASSQGLARYEQYF. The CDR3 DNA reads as TGTGCCAGCAGCCAAGGACTAGCCCGTTACGAGCAGTACTTC.

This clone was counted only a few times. The CDR3, as DNA: TGTGCCAGCAGCCGGTCTCCAGGGGCGTCCTACGAGCAGTACTTC. Encoded protein: CASSRSPGASYEQYF. The chain joins TRBV6-5 to TRBJ2-7, with TRBD1 as a possible D gene (6 bases). This CDR3 comprises 15 residues. The germline V gene encodes CDR1 MNHEY and CDR2 SVGAGI. Deletions cut 6 bases from V and 1 base from J, with 16 bases between.

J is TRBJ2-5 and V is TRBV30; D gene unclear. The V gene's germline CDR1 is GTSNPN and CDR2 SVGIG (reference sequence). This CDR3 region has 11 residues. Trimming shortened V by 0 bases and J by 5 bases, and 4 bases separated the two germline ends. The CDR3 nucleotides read TGTGCCTGGAGTGTACACGAGACCCAGTACTTC. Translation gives CAWSVHETQYF.

The CDR3 sequence is CASKPTWSSDQPQHF. CDR3 coding DNA: TGTGCCAGCAAACCAACATGGTCCTCCGATCAGCCCCAGCATTTT. The chain uses TRBV6-4 and TRBJ1-5; D gene uncertain. Looked up from germline, CDR1 is MRHNA and CDR2 is SNTAGT. The CDR3 sequence is 15 residues long. The ends were cut back, 7 bases at V and 5 bases at J, with 18 bases in the middle.

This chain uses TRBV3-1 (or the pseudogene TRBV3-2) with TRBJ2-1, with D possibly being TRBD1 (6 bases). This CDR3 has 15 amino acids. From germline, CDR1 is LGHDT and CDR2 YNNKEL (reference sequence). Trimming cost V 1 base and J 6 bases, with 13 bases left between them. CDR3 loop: CASSQARTVRNEQFF. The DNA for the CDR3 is TGTGCCAGCAGCCAAGCTCGGACAGTCCGCAATGAGCAGTTCTTC.

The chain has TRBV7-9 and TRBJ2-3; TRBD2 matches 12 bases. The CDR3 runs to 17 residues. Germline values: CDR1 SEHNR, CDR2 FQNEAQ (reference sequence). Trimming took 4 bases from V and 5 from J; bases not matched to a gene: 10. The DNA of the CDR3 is TGTGCCAGCAGCTCCCAGAGACTAGCGGGAGCCAGAGATACGCAGTATTTT. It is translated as CASSSQRLAGARDTQYF.

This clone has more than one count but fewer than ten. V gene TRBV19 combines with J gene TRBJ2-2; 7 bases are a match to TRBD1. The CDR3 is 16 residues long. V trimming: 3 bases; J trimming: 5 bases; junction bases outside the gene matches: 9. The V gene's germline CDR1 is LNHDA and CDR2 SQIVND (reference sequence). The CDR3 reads CASSIVPGQFTGELFF. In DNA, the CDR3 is TGTGCCAGTAGTATTGTACCGGGACAGTTTACCGGGGAGCTGTTTTTT.